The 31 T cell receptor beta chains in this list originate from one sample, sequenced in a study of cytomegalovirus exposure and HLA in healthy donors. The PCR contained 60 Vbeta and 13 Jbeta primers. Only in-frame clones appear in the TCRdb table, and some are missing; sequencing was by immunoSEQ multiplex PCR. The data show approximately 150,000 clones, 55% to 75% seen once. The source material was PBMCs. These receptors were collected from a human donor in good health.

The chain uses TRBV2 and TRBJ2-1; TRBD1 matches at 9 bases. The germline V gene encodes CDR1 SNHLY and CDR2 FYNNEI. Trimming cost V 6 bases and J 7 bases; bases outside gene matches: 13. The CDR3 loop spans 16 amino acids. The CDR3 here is CASRPPGQGRGNEQFF. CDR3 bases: TGTGCCAGCAGACCTCCTGGACAGGGGAGGGGGAATGAGCAGTTCTTC.

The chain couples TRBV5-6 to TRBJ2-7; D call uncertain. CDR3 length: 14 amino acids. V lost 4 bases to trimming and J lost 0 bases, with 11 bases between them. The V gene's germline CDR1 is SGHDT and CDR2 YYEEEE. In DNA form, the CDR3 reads TGTGCCAGCAGCGTGCCCCAGGTCTCCTACGAGCAGTACTTC. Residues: CASSVPQVSYEQYF.

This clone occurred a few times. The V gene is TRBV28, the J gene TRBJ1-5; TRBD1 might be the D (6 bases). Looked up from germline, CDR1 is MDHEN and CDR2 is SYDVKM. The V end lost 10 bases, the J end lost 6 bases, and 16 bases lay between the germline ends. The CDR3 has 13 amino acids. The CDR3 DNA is TGTGCCATACAGGGTTCTTGGGGTCAGCCCCAGCATTTT. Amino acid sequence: CAIQGSWGQPQHF. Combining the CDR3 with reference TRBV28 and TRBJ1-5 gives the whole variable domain DVKVTQSSRYLVKRTGEKVFLECVQDMDHENMFWYRQDPGLGLRLIYFSYDVKMKEKGDIPEGYSVSREKKERFSLILESASTNQTSMYLCAIQGSWGQPQHFGDGTRLSIL.

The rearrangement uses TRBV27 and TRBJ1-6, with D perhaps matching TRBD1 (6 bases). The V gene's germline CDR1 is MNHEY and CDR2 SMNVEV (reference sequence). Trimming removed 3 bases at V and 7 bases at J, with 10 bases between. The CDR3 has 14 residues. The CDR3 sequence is CASSFGQGNSPLHF. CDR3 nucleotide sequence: TGTGCCAGCAGTTTTGGGCAGGGGAATTCACCCCTCCACTTT.

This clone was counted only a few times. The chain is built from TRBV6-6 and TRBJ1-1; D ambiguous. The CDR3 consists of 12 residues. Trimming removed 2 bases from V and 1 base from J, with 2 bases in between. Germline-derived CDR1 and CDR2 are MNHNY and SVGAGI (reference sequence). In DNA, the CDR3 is TGTGCCAGCAGTTACCGGAACACTGAAGCTTTCTTT. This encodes CASSYRNTEAFF.

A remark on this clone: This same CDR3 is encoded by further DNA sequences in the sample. The CDR3 sequence is CASSTTGNTEAFF. Here the CDR3 DNA reads TGTGCCAGTAGTACAACAGGGAACACTGAAGCTTTCTTT. The chain uses TRBV19 and TRBJ1-1, with D perhaps matching TRBD1 (5 bases). V lost 4 bases and J lost 1, with 7 bases in between. This CDR3 is 13 amino acids long. Germline CDR1 LNHDA, CDR2 SQIVND (reference sequence).

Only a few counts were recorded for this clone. CDR3: CASSQGDKDTQYF. The DNA of the CDR3 is TGTGCCAGTTCTCAGGGGGACAAGGATACGCAGTATTTT. The chain couples TRBV19 to TRBJ2-3, with TRBD1 identical over 7 bases. Looked up from germline, CDR1 is LNHDA and CDR2 is SQIVND (reference sequence). CDR3 size: 13 residues. V trimming: 8 bases; J trimming: 6 bases; junction bases outside the gene matches: 8.

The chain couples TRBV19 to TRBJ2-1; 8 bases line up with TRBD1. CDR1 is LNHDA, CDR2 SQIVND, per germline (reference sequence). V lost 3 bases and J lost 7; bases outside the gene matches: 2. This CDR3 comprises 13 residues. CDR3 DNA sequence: TGTGCCAGTAGTATTTACAGGGGGAATGAGCAGTTCTTC. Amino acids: CASSIYRGNEQFF.

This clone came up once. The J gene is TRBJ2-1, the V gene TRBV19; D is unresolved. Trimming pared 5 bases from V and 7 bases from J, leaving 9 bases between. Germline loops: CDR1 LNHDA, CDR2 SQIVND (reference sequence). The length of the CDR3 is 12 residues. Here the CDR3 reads CASSPSGNEQFF. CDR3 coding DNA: TGTGCCAGTAGTCCCTCCGGGAATGAGCAGTTCTTC.

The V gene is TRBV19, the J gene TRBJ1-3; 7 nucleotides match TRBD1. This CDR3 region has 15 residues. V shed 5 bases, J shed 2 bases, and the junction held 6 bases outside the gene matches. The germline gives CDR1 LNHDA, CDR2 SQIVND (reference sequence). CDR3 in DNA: TGTGCCAGTAGTCCTGACAGGGATCCTGGAAACACCATATATTTT. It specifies CASSPDRDPGNTIYF.

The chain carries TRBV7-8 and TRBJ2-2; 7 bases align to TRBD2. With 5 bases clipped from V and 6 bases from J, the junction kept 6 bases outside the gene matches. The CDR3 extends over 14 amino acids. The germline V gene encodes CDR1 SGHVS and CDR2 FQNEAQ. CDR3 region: CASSTGRGAGELFF. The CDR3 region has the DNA TGTGCCAGCAGCACAGGACGGGGGGCCGGGGAGCTGTTTTTT.

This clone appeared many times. The CDR3 DNA reads as TGTGCCAGCACCCAACGGTGCTGGAGTAATGAAAAACTGTTTTTT. Translating gives CASTQRCWSNEKLFF. V and J are TRBV21-1 and TRBJ1-4. TRBV21-1 is noted as a pseudogene. This CDR3 comprises 15 residues.

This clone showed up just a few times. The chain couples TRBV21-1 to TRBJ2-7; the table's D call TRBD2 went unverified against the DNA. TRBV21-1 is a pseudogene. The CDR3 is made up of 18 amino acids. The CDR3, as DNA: TGTGCCAGCAGCAAAGCCCAGCGGGGGGCCTTACAATCCTACGAGCAGTACTTC. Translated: CASSKAQRGALQSYEQYF.

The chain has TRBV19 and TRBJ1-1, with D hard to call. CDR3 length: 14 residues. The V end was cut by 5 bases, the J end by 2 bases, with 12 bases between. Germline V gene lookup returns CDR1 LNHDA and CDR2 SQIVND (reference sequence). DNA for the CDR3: TGTGCCAGTAGTTCCGAGCAGGTTAACACTGAAGCTTTCTTT. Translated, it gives CASSSEQVNTEAFF.

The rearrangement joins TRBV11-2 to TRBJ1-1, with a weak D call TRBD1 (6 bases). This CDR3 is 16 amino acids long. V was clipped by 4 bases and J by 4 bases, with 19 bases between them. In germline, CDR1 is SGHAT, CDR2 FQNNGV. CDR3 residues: CASSSSSTGSLTEAFF. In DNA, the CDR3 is TGTGCCAGCAGCTCCTCATCCACAGGGTCGCTCACTGAAGCTTTCTTT.

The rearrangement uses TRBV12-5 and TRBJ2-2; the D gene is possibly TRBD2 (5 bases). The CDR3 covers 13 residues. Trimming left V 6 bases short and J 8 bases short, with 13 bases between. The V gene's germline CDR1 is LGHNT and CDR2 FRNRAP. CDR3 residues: CASGLEPGGELFF. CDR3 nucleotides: TGTGCTAGTGGCCTCGAGCCGGGGGGGGAGCTGTTTTTT.

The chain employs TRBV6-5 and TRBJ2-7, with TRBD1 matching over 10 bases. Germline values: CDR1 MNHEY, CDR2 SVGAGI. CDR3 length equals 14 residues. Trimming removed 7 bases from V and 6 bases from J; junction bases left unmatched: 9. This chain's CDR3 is CASNRQGAHGEQYF. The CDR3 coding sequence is TGTGCCAGCAACCGACAGGGGGCCCATGGCGAGCAGTACTTC.

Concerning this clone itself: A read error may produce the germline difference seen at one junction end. CDR3 nucleotide sequence: TGTGCCAGCAGGGAAGGGACAGGGGAAGTAAGGGACACCTTC. Residues: CASREGTGEVRDTF. The chain joins TRBV2 to TRBJ1-2; TRBD1 agrees at 10 bases. This CDR3 spans 14 amino acids. The V gene's germline CDR1 is SNHLY and CDR2 FYNNEI.

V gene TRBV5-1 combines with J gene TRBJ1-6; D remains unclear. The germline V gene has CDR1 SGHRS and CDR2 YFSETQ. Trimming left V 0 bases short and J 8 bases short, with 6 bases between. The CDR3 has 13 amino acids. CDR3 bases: TGCGCCAGCAGCTTGGGCGGGGATTCACCCCTCCACTTT. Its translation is CASSLGGDSPLHF.

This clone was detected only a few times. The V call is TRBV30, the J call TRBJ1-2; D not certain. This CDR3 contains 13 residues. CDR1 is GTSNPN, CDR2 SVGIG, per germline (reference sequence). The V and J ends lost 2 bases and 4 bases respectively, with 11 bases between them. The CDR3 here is CAWSPGLSYGYTF. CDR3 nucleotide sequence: TGTGCCTGGAGTCCGGGGTTGAGCTATGGCTACACCTTC.

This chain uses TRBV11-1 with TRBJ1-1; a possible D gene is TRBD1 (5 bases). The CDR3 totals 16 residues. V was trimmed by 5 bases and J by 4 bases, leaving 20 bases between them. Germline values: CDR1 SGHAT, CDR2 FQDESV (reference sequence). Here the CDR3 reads CASSPDPVGGGTEAFF. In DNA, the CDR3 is TGTGCCAGCAGCCCAGACCCCGTGGGGGGTGGCACTGAAGCTTTCTTT. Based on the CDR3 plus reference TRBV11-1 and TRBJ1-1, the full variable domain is EAEVAQSPRYKITEKSQAVAFWCDPISGHATLYWYRQILGQGPELLVQFQDESVVDDSQLPKDRFSAERLKGVDSTLKIQPAELGDSAMYLCASSPDPVGGGTEAFFGQGTRLTVV.

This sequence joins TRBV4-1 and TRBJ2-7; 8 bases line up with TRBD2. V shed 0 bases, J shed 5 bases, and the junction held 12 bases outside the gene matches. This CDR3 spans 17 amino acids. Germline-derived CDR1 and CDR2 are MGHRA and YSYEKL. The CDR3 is CASSQDRWGLEKDEQYF. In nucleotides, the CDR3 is TGCGCCAGCAGCCAAGATAGATGGGGACTAGAAAAAGACGAGCAGTACTTC.

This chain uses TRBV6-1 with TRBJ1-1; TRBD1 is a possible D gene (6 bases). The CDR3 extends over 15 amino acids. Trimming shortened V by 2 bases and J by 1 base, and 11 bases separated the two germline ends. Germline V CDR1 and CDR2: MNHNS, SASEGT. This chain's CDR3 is CASSEQRTANTEAFF. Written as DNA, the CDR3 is TGTGCCAGCAGTGAACAGCGGACAGCGAACACTGAAGCTTTCTTT.

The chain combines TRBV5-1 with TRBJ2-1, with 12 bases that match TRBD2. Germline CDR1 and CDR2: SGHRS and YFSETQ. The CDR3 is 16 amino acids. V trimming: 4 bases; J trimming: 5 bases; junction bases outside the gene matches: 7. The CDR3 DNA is TGCGCCAGCAGCGATGATCTAGCGGGGGGGCACAATGAGCAGTTCTTC. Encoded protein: CASSDDLAGGHNEQFF.

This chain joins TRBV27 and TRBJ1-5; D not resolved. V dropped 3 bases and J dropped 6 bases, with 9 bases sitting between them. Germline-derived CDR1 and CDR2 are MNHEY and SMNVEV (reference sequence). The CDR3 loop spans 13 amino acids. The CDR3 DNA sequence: TGTGCCAGCAGTTTTAGGAGAAGTCAGCCCCAGCATTTT. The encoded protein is CASSFRRSQPQHF.

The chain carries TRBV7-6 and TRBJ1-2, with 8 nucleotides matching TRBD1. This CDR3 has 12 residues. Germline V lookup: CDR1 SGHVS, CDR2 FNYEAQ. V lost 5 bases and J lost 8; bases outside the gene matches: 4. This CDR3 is CASSAQGGGYTF. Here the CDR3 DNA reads TGTGCCAGCAGCGCACAGGGGGGCGGCTACACCTTC.

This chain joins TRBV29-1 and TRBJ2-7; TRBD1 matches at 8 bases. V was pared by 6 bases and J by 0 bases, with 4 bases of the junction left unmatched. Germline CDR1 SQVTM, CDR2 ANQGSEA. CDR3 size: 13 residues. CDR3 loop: CSVQDRASYEQYF. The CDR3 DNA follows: TGCAGCGTGCAGGACAGGGCCTCCTACGAGCAGTACTTC.

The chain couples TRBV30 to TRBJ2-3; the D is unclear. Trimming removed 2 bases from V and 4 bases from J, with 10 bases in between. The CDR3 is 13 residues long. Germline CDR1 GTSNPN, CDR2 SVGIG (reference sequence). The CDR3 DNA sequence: TGTGCCTGGAGTTCGGGTGTGGCAGATACGCAGTATTTT. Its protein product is CAWSSGVADTQYF.

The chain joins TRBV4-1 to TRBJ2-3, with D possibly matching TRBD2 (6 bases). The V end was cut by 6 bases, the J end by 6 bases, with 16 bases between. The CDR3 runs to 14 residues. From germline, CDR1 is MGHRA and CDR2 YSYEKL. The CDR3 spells CASSFAGTLDTQYF. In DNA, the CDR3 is TGCGCCAGCAGTTTCGCGGGGACCCTCGATACGCAGTATTTT.

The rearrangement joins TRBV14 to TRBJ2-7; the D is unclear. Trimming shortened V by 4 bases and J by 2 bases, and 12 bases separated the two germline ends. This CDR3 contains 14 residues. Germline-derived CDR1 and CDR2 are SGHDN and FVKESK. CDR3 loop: CASSPRYRPYEQYF. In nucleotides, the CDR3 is TGTGCCAGCAGCCCCAGGTATAGACCCTACGAGCAGTACTTC. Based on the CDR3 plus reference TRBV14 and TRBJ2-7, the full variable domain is EAGVTQFPSHSVIEKGQTVTLRCDPISGHDNLYWYRRVMGKEIKFLLHFVKESKQDESGMPNNRFLAERTGGTYSTLKVQPAELEDSGVYFCASSPRYRPYEQYFGPGTRLTVT.

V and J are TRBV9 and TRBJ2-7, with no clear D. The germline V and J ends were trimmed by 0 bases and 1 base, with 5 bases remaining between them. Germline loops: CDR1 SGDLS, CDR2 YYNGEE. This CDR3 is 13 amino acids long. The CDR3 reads CASSVAQSYEQYF. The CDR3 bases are TGTGCCAGCAGCGTAGCACAGTCCTACGAGCAGTACTTC.